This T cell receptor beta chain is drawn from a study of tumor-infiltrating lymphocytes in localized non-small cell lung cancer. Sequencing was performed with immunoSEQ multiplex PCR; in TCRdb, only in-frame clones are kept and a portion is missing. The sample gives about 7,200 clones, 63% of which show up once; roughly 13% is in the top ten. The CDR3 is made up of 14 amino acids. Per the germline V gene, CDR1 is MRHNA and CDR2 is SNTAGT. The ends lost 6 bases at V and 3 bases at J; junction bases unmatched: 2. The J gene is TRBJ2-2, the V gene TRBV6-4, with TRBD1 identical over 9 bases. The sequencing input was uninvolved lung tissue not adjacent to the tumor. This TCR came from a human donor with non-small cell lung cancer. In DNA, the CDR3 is TGTGCCAGCAGGGGACAGGGAGACACCGGGGAGCTGTTTTTT. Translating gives CASRGQGDTGELFF.